Listed below are T cell receptor beta chains from one sample, sequenced in a study of shared T cell receptors in the human thymus. Produced via immunoSEQ multiplex PCR; TCRdb's table is partial and in-frame only. Among over 450,000 clones listed, around 78% were seen once. The data were also submitted as part of a second study, on human thymus T cells.

Input material: thymocytes. The receptors originated from a boy under three years old with a congenital heart defect. Both conserved end residues are trimmed from each CDR3. The D gene is left open where the match is weak.

J	D	V	CDR3
TRBJ1-5	TRBD1	TRBV10-3	AIGAGTGDAQPQH
TRBJ1-2	TRBD1	TRBV5-1	ASSGSGQGAHGYT
TRBJ2-1	TRBD2	TRBV29-1	SVGGLAGGEQF
TRBJ1-2	-	TRBV14	ASSQGVSGANYGYT
TRBJ1-1	TRBD1	TRBV18	ASSRRQGSNTEAF
TRBJ2-7	TRBD2	TRBV5-4	ASSLGEGIYEQY
TRBJ2-3	TRBD2	TRBV19	ASSQGTRSDTQY
TRBJ2-1	-	TRBV27	ASTPRTNYNEQF
TRBJ2-5	TRBD2	TRBV2	ASREGLAGKQETQY
TRBJ2-7	TRBD2	TRBV4-1	ASSQTSGRLEQY
TRBJ1-2	-	TRBV6-6	ASTSGGGGYT
TRBJ1-2	-	TRBV7-9	ASSLEGGNGYT
TRBJ2-1	TRBD2	TRBV2	ASSATSGGGAEQF
TRBJ2-7	TRBD1	TRBV4-3	ASSQDLGGQGPPYEQY
TRBJ2-7	TRBD1	TRBV7-9	ASSFGQGNEQY
TRBJ2-2	-	TRBV30	AWRDQGTDTGELF
TRBJ2-1	TRBD1	TRBV19	ASSRQGKQF
TRBJ1-2	-	TRBV6-6	ASKPPGGEHYGYT
TRBJ1-5	-	TRBV7-8	ASSLALGSYNQPQH